The clone carrying this TCR beta chain was found many times. What it binds is not known. The data are from a study of T cells in Graves' hyperthyroidism and ophthalmopathy. Overall study results and limits: Ophthalmopathy was told apart from stable hyperthyroidism by a 13 V-J model.

The diagnostic basis comprised clinical symptoms, serum thyroxine and TRAb, thyroid ultrasound and orbital computed tomography. The CDR3 regions of TCR beta were amplified from RNA transcripts. HTBI primers were employed in a first-round RT-PCR of the TCR CDR3. TCRdb re-called the multiplex PCR reads with MiXCR, one entry per CDR3 protein. The table has about 640,000 distinct CDR3 sequences, roughly 20% seen once; the top ten hold under 35%. The clonotype was recovered from a man aged 25-40 years with Graves' ophthalmopathy. The material sequenced was blood.

CDR3 sequence reads: CASRGVSGVGNEQFF. The DNA of the CDR3 is TGTGCCAGCAGGGGGGTATCGGGAGTGGGCAATGAGCAGTTCTTC. V and J are TRBV27 and TRBJ2-1; tentative D call: TRBD2 (6 bases). The ends were cut back, 6 bases at V and 6 bases at J, with 18 bases in the middle. The CDR3 runs to 15 residues. CDR1 and CDR2 (germline): MNHEY, SMNVEV (reference sequence).